The 27 T cell receptor beta chains below all came from one sample that was sequenced in a study of cytomegalovirus exposure and HLA in healthy donors. The PCR contained 60 Vbeta and 13 Jbeta primers. Sequencing used immunoSEQ multiplex PCR; TCRdb keeps in-frame clones, though not all of them. This sample has tens of thousands of clones, with about 78% found just once. The specimen sequenced was PBMCs. The receptors were sampled from a woman in her thirties or forties in good health and CMV-seropositive.

This clone has a handful of counts. This sequence joins TRBV6-5 and TRBJ1-1; 7 nucleotides line up with TRBD1. Per germline, CDR1 MNHEY and CDR2 SVGAGI. V was clipped by 5 bases and J by 0 bases; unmatched bases: 6. This CDR3 has 15 amino acids. The CDR3 sequence is CASSPWDRMNTEAFF. Here the CDR3 DNA reads TGTGCCAGCAGTCCGTGGGACAGAATGAACACTGAAGCTTTCTTT.

The chain joins TRBV4-1 to TRBJ2-3; 8 bases line up with TRBD2. CDR3 length equals 17 residues. Trimming cost V 1 base and J 1 base; bases outside gene matches: 7. Germline values: CDR1 MGHRA, CDR2 YSYEKL. This chain's CDR3 is CASSQGQRGSGTDTQYF. The CDR3 DNA reads TGCGCCAGCAGCCAAGGGCAGCGGGGGAGCGGCACAGATACGCAGTATTTT.

The chain recombines TRBV5-1 with TRBJ2-5, with a tentative D call TRBD1 (6 bases). Trimming removed 1 base at V and 7 bases at J, with 11 bases between. Looked up from germline, CDR1 is SGHRS and CDR2 is YFSETQ. This CDR3 has 13 residues. DNA for the CDR3: TGCGCCAGCAGCTTGACAGGACAGCGGACCCAGTACTTC. This codes for CASSLTGQRTQYF.

The CDR3 bases are TGTGCCAGCACCCCGGGTTCCTCCTACGAGCAGTACTTC. It codes for CASTPGSSYEQYF. The chain uses TRBV7-9 and TRBJ2-7; D call uncertain. CDR1 SEHNR and CDR2 FQNEAQ come from the germline V gene (reference sequence). The CDR3 has 13 residues. Trimming cost V 7 bases and J 0 bases, with 10 bases left between them.

The rearrangement links TRBV29-1 to TRBJ2-3, with D possibly TRBD2 on 5 matching bases. Germline values: CDR1 SQVTM, CDR2 ANQGSEA. This CDR3 has 13 amino acids. The germline V and J ends were trimmed by 1 base and 3 bases, with 8 bases remaining between them. The CDR3 bases are TGCAGCGTTGAAGTAACGGGGACAGATACGCAGTATTTT. Protein: CSVEVTGTDTQYF.

This rearrangement joins TRBV13 to TRBJ2-7; 10 bases are shared with TRBD2. Trimming removed 1 base from V and 1 base from J; junction bases left unmatched: 13. The CDR3 is 19 amino acids. CDR1 is PRHDT, CDR2 FYEKMQ, per germline (reference sequence). This CDR3 is CASSLVKASGGPGSYEQYF. The CDR3 nucleotides read TGTGCCAGCAGCTTAGTTAAGGCTAGCGGGGGCCCGGGGTCCTACGAGCAGTACTTC.

The rearrangement uses TRBV6-5 and TRBJ1-2; D gene ambiguous. The CDR3 spans 13 residues. Germline V gene data show CDR1 as MNHEY and CDR2 as SVGAGI. Trimming cost V 2 bases and J 6 bases, with 10 bases left between them. CDR3 nucleotide sequence: TGTGCCAGCAGTTACCCGGGGTGGGATGGCTACACCTTC. It specifies CASSYPGWDGYTF.

This rearrangement joins TRBV15 to TRBJ2-1; weak D call: TRBD2 (6 bases). CDR1 and CDR2 (germline): LNHNV, YYDKDF (reference sequence). The ends were cut back, 1 base at V and 9 bases at J, with 10 bases in the middle. This CDR3 has 13 amino acids. The DNA of the CDR3 is TGTGCCACCAGCAGAGGAGCGGAGGGTGAGCAGTTCTTC. Amino acids: CATSRGAEGEQFF.

A few counts support this clone. One end of the junction is discordant with germline, which a read error may explain. The gene calls are TRBV7-9 and TRBJ1-1; 7 nucleotides agree with TRBD1. The CDR3 length is 15 residues. The germline gives CDR1 SEHNR, CDR2 FQNEAQ (reference sequence). The CDR3 sequence is CASSLADRMNTEAFF. The CDR3 DNA reads TGTGCCAGCAGCCTAGCGGACAGGATGAACACTGAAGCTTTCTTT.

This chain uses TRBV6-5 with TRBJ2-7; possibly TRBD2 for D (7 bases). Trimming removed 7 bases from V and 2 bases from J, with 18 bases in between. The V gene's germline CDR1 is MNHEY and CDR2 SVGAGI. The CDR3 loop spans 15 amino acids. This CDR3 is CASTQGRGPTYEQYF. The CDR3 DNA is TGTGCCAGCACCCAGGGGCGGGGGCCAACCTACGAGCAGTACTTC.

On this clone itself: An end of the junction differs from the germline gene, which may be a read error. The V gene is TRBV7-2, the J gene TRBJ2-1; tentative D call: TRBD2 (5 bases). The CDR3 is made up of 17 amino acids. Germline-derived CDR1 and CDR2 are SGHTA and FQGNSA. The CDR3 nucleotides are TGTGCCAGCAGCTTGAGGCTTGGACTGGCCTCGTACAATGAGCGGTTCTTC. It codes for CASSLRLGLASYNERFF.

The rearrangement uses TRBV19 and TRBJ1-5, with D hard to call. Germline CDR1 and CDR2: LNHDA and SQIVND (reference sequence). The CDR3 is 16 amino acids. V was pared by 1 base and J by 2 bases, with 12 bases between. The chain's CDR3 is CASSIGGAGGNQPQHF. The DNA for the CDR3 is TGTGCCAGTAGTATAGGAGGTGCTGGAGGCAATCAGCCCCAGCATTTT.

The chain combines TRBV2 with TRBJ1-2; D not certain. This CDR3 is built from 14 residues. CDR1 is SNHLY, CDR2 FYNNEI, per germline. Trimming stripped 3 bases from V and 1 base from J, with 9 bases between. CDR3 DNA: TGTGCCAGCAGTGACAGGCCTCGTAACTATGGCTACACCTTC. Translating it yields CASSDRPRNYGYTF.

This rearrangement joins TRBV29-1 to TRBJ2-7; D is ambiguous. CDR1 SQVTM and CDR2 ANQGSEA come from the germline V gene. V was trimmed by 3 bases and J by 0 bases, leaving 9 bases between them. The CDR3 runs 13 residues. CDR3: CSVDTSNSYEQYF. Written as DNA, the CDR3 is TGCAGCGTTGATACGAGTAACTCCTACGAGCAGTACTTC.

This chain uses TRBV19 with TRBJ1-6; possibly TRBD1 for D (6 bases). V lost 3 bases, J lost 9 bases, and 12 bases lay in between. The germline CDR1 and CDR2 sequences are LNHDA and SQIVND (reference sequence). The CDR3 runs 14 residues. In nucleotides, the CDR3 is TGTGCCAGTAGTATGGGGGCCGGAGCTTCACCCCTCCACTTT. It codes for CASSMGAGASPLHF.

In regard to this clone: Other DNA sequences of this sample code for an identical CDR3. This rearrangement joins TRBV5-1 to TRBJ2-7, with 9 bases fitting TRBD1. The CDR3 is 13 residues long. Germline V gene data show CDR1 as SGHRS and CDR2 as YFSETQ. The V and J ends lost 6 bases and 5 bases, in that order; junction bases with no gene match: 6. The CDR3 sequence: CASMGQGLDEQYF. The DNA for the CDR3 is TGCGCCAGCATGGGACAGGGTCTCGACGAGCAGTACTTC.

The chain couples TRBV4-2 to TRBJ2-1; TRBD2 agrees at 7 bases. The CDR3 contains 17 residues. CDR1 and CDR2 from the germline V gene are LGHNA and YNFKEQ. V lost 4 bases, J lost 1 base, and 10 bases stayed unmatched. The CDR3 coding sequence is TGTGCCAGCAGCCTCAGCGAACCAGCGGGGTCCTACAATGAGCAGTTCTTC. It codes for CASSLSEPAGSYNEQFF.

The chain employs TRBV29-1 and TRBJ1-2; D gene ambiguous. The CDR3 covers 14 residues. CDR1 and CDR2 (germline): SQVTM, ANQGSEA. Trimming cost V 0 bases and J 4 bases, with 12 bases left between them. The CDR3 DNA is TGCAGCGTTGAAGAACGGGGTGGAATCTATGGCTACACCTTC. Its protein is CSVEERGGIYGYTF.

On this clone: This sample also contains other DNA sequences that code for the same CDR3. V and J are TRBV5-6 and TRBJ1-6; TRBD1 agrees at 9 bases. The germline CDR1 and CDR2 sequences are SGHDT and YYEEEE. This CDR3 comprises 18 residues. Losses at the gene ends were 4 bases for V and 7 bases for J; bases not matched to a gene: 15. CDR3 sequence (DNA): TGTGCCAGCAGCAGGGGGACAGGGTCTTTGCTCCAGAATTCACCCCTCCACTTT. Protein sequence: CASSRGTGSLLQNSPLHF.

This chain joins TRBV10-2 and TRBJ1-5; 8 nucleotides agree with TRBD1. Germline lookup yields CDR1 WSHSY and CDR2 SAAADI. The CDR3 loop spans 19 amino acids. The V and J ends lost 3 bases and 0 bases, in that order; junction bases with no gene match: 13. The CDR3 bases are TGCGCCAGCAGTGATGGACAGGGCCACCGTTATTATAGCAATCAGCCCCAGCATTTT. It translates to CASSDGQGHRYYSNQPQHF.

The chain recombines TRBV29-1 with TRBJ1-3; the D is unclear. The CDR3 loop spans 13 amino acids. Germline assignment: CDR1 SQVTM and CDR2 ANQGSEA. Trimming cost V 7 bases and J 4 bases, with 14 bases left between them. The DNA of the CDR3 is TGCAGCGCCCTTCTCGAGTCGGGAAACACCATATATTTT. It encodes CSALLESGNTIYF.

The chain recombines TRBV7-2 with TRBJ1-1; D may be TRBD1 (6 bases). CDR3 length equals 13 residues. Trimming removed 5 bases at V and 7 bases at J, with 14 bases between. Germline lookup yields CDR1 SGHTA and CDR2 FQGNSA. The CDR3 reads CASSPLTGIEAFF. DNA of the CDR3: TGTGCCAGCAGCCCCTTGACAGGAATTGAAGCTTTCTTT.

This clone showed up just a few times. The rearrangement uses TRBV18 and TRBJ1-5; TRBD1 matches 7 bases. The CDR3 covers 15 residues. V shed 5 bases and J 6 bases; nucleotides not matched to a gene: 10. CDR1 and CDR2 (germline): KGHSH, LQKENI. The CDR3, as DNA: TGTGCCAGCTCAGTACGCGGAGACAGGGCTCAGCCCCAGCATTTT. Amino acid sequence: CASSVRGDRAQPQHF.

This clone has a handful of counts. This rearrangement joins TRBV10-3 to TRBJ2-7; perhaps TRBD1 as D (5 bases). V was pared by 10 bases and J by 7 bases, with 17 bases between. The CDR3 is made up of 12 amino acids. The germline CDR1 and CDR2 sequences are ENHRY and SYGVKD. CDR3 sequence reads: CATTYAKGEQYF. The CDR3 nucleotides are TGTGCCACTACGTACGCAAAGGGGGAGCAGTACTTC.

V gene TRBV5-1 combines with J gene TRBJ1-1; 8 positions agree with TRBD1. Germline CDR1 reads SGHRS; CDR2 reads YFSETQ. Trimming took 5 bases from V and 4 from J; bases not matched to a gene: 7. This CDR3 comprises 14 residues. The CDR3 DNA reads TGCGCCAGCAGGTCAGACACAGGGGGCACTGAAGCTTTCTTT. Encoded protein: CASRSDTGGTEAFF.

J is TRBJ2-7 and V is TRBV4-2; 10 bases align to TRBD2. Germline lookup yields CDR1 LGHNA and CDR2 YNFKEQ. The CDR3 totals 16 residues. The J segment lost 0 bases and the V segment lost 2 bases, leaving 4 bases of the junction unmatched. CDR3 nucleotide sequence: TGTGCCAGCAGCCAACAATTAGCGGGGGGCTCCTACGAGCAGTACTTC. Protein sequence: CASSQQLAGGSYEQYF.

V and J are TRBV5-4 and TRBJ2-5; 11 nucleotides match TRBD2. Germline CDR1 reads SGHNT; CDR2 reads YYREEE (reference sequence). The V gene end was trimmed by 4 bases and the J gene end by 1 base; junction bases not matched to a gene: 6. This CDR3 has 16 residues. In nucleotides, the CDR3 is TGTGCCAGCAGCCTTGGGACTAGCGGCTTCCAAGAGACCCAGTACTTC. This translates into CASSLGTSGFQETQYF.